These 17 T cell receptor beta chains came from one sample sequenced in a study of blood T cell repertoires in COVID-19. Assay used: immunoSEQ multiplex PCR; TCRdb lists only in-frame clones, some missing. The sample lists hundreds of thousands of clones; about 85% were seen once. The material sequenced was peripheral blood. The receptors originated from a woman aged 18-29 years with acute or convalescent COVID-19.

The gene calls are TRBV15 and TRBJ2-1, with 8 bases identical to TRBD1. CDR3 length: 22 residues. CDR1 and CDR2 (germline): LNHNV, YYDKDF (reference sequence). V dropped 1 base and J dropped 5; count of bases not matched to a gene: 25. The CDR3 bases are TGTGCCACCAGCAGAGCCTCCGCAGGACAGGGTGAACGTGAGGGTGGGGACAATGAGCAGTTCTTC. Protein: CATSRASAGQGEREGGDNEQFF.

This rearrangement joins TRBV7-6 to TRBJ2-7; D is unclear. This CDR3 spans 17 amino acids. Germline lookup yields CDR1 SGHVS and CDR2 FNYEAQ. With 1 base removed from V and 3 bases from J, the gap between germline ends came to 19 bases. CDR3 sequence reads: CASSLEASQATNYEQYF. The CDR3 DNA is TGTGCCAGCAGCTTAGAGGCCTCTCAAGCGACGAACTACGAGCAGTACTTC.

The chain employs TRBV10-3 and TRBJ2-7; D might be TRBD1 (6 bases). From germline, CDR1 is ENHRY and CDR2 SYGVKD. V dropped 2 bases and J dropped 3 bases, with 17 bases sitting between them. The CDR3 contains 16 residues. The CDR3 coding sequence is TGTGCCATCAGTGAGGCCAGTGAGGGGGTTGGCTACGAGCAGTACTTC. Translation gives CAISEASEGVGYEQYF.

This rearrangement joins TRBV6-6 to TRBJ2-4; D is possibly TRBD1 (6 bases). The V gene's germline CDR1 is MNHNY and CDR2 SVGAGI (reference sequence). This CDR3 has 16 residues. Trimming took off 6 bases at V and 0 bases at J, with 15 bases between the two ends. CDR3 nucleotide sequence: TGTGCCAGCAGAGATACACAGGGCGCAGCCAAAAACATTCAGTACTTC. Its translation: CASRDTQGAAKNIQYF.

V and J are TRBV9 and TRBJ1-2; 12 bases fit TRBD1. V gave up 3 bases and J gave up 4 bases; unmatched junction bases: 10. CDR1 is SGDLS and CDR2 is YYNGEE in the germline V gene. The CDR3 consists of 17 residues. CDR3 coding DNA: TGTGCCAGCAGCGAGGGGACAGGGGGCGCGGCCGCCTATGGCTACACCTTC. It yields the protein CASSEGTGGAAAYGYTF. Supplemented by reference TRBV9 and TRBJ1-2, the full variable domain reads DSGVTQTPKHLITATGQRVTLRCSPRSGDLSVYWYQQSLDQGLQFLIQYYNGEERAKGNILERFSAQQFPDLHSELNLSSLELGDSALYFCASSEGTGGAAAYGYTFGSGTRLTVV.

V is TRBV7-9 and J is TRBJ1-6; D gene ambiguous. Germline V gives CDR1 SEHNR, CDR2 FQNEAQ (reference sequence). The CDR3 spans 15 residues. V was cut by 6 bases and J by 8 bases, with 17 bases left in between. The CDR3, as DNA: TGTGCCAGCAGTGGTGACGTCGGGAGAGATTCACCCCTCCACTTT. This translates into CASSGDVGRDSPLHF.

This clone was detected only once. The CDR3, as DNA: TGCGCCAGCAGCTTCAAGGGGGACACAGATACGCAGTATTTT. The encoded protein is CASSFKGDTDTQYF. The chain has TRBV5-1 and TRBJ2-3; weak D call: TRBD1 (6 bases). The germline CDR1 and CDR2 sequences are SGHRS and YFSETQ. V shed 2 bases and J shed 2 bases, with 9 bases lying between them. The CDR3 has 14 amino acids.

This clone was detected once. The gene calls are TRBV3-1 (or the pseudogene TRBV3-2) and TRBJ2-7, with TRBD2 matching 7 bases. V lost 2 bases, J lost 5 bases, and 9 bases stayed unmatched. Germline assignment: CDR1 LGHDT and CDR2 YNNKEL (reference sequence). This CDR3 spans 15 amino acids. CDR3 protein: CASSQRPAGSDEQYF. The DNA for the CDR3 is TGTGCCAGCAGCCAAAGGCCAGCGGGGAGCGACGAGCAGTACTTC.

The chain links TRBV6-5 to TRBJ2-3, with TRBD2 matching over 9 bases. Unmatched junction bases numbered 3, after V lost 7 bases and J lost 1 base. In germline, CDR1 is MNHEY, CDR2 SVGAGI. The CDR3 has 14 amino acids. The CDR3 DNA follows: TGTGCCAGCAAATTAGCGGGGGGCACAGATACGCAGTATTTT. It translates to CASKLAGGTDTQYF.

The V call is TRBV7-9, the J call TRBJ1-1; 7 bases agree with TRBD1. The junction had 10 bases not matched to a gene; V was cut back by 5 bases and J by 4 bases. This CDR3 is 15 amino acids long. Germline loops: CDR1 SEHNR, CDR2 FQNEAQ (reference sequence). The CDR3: CASSPRTGAITEAFF. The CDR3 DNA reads TGTGCCAGCAGCCCTCGGACAGGAGCAATCACTGAAGCTTTCTTT.

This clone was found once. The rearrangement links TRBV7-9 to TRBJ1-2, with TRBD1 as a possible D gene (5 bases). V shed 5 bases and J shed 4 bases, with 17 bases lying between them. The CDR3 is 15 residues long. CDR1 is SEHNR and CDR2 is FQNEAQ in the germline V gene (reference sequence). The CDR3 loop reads CASSPLGGLLYGYTF. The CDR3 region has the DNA TGTGCCAGCAGCCCACTCGGGGGACTCCTCTATGGCTACACCTTC. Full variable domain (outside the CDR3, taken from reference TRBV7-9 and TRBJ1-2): DTGVSQNPRHKITKRGQNVTFRCDPISEHNRLYWYRQTLGQGPEFLTYFQNEAQLEKSRLLSDRFSAERPKGSFSTLEIQRTEQGDSAMYLCASSPLGGLLYGYTFGSGTRLTVV.

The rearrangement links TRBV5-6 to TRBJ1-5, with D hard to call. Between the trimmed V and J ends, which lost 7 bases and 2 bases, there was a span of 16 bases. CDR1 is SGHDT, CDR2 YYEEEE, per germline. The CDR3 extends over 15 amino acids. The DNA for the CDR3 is TGTGCCAGCTACTCCGCTTCGGTGGGCAATCAGCCCCAGCATTTT. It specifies CASYSASVGNQPQHF.

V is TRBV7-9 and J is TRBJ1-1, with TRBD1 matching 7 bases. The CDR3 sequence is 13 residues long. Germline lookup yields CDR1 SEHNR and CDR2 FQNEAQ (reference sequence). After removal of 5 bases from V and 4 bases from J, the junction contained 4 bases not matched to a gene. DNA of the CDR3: TGTGCCAGCAGCGCTCCAGGGGGCACTGAAGCTTTCTTT. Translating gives CASSAPGGTEAFF.

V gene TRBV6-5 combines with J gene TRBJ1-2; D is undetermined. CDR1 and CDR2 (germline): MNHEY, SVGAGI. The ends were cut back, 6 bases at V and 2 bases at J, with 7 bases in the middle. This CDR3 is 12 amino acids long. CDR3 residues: CASSTLNYGYTF. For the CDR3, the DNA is TGTGCCAGCAGCACTCTCAACTATGGCTACACCTTC.

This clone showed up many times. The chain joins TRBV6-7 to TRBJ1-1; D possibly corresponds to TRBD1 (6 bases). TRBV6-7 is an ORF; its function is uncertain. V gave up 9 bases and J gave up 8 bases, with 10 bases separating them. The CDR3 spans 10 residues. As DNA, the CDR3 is TGTGCCAGATCGACAGGCGAAGCTTTCTTT. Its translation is CARSTGEAFF.

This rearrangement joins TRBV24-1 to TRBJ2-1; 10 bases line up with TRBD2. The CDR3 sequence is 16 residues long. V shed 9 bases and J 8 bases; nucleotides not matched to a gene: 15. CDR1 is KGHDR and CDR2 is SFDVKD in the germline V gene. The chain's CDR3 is CATSKGRASGSDEQFF. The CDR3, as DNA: TGTGCCACCTCTAAAGGGCGGGCTAGCGGGAGCGATGAGCAGTTCTTC.

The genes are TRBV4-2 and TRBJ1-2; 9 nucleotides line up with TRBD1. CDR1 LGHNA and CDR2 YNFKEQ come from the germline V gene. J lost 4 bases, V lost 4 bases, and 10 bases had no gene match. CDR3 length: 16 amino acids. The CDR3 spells CASSPQGDRDIYGYTF. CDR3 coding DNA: TGTGCCAGCAGCCCCCAGGGGGACAGGGACATCTATGGCTACACCTTC.